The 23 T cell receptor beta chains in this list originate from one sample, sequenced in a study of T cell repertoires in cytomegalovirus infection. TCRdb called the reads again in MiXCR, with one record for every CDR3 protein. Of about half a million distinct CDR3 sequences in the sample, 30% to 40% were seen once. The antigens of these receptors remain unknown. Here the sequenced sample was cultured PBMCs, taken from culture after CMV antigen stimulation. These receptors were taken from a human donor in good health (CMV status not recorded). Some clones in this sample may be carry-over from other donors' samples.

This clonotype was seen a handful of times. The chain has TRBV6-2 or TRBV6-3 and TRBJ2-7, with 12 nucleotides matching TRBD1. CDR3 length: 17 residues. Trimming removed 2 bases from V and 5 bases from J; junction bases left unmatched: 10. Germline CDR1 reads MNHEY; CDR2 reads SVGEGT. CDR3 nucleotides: TGTGCCAGCAGTTACACACCGGGGACAGGGGGCTTCCACGAGCAGTACGTC. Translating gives CASSYTPGTGGFHEQYV.

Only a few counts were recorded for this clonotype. CDR3 sequence: CATSDPGTTYGYTF. CDR3 nucleotide sequence: TGTGCCACCAGTGACCCCGGGACTACCTATGGCTACACCTTC. The chain employs TRBV24-1 and TRBJ1-2; D is perhaps TRBD1 (5 bases). Trimming took off 4 bases at V and 4 bases at J, with 12 bases between the two ends. Germline CDR1 and CDR2: KGHDR and SFDVKD. This CDR3 spans 14 amino acids.

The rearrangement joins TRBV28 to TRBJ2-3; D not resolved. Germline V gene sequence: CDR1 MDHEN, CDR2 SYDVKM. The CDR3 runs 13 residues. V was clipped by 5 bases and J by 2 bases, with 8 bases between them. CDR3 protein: CASSPGDTDTQYF. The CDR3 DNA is TGTGCCAGCAGTCCCGGAGACACAGATACGCAGTATTTT.

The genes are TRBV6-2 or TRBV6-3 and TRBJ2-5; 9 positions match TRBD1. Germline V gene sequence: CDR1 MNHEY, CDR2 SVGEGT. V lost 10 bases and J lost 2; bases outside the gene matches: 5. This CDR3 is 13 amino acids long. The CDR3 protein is CATRGQGQETQYF. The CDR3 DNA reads TGTGCCACCCGAGGACAGGGGCAAGAGACCCAGTACTTC.

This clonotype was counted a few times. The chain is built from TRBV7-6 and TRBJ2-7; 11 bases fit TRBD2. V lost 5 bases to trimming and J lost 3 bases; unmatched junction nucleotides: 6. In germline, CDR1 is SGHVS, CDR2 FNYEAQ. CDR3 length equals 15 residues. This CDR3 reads CASSRGLAGFYEQYV. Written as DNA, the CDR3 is TGTGCCAGCAGCCGCGGACTAGCGGGCTTCTACGAGCAGTACGTC.

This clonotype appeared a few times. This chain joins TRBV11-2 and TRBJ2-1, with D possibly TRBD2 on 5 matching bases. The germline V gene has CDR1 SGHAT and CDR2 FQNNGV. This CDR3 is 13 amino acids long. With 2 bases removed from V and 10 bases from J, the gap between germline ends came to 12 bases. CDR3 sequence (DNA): TGTGCCAGCAGCTTATTGGCGAGGGCAGAGCAGTTCTTC. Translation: CASSLLARAEQFF.

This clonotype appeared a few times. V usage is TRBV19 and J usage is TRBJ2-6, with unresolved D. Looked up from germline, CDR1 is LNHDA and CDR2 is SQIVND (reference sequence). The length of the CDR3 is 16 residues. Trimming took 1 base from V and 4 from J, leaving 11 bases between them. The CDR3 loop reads CASSIVGVGGANVLTF. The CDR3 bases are TGTGCCAGTAGTATAGTTGGAGTGGGAGGGGCCAACGTCCTGACTTTC.

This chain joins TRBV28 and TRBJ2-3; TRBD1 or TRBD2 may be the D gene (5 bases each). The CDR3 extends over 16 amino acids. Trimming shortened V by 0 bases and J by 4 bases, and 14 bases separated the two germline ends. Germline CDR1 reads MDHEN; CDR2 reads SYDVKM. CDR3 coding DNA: TGTGCCAGCAGTTTATGGGGGCGGGTCCCGCCAGATACGCAGTATTTT. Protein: CASSLWGRVPPDTQYF.

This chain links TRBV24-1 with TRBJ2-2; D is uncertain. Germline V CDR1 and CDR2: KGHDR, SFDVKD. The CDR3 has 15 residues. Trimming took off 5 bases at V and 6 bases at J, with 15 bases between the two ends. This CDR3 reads CATSVDFSGAGELFF. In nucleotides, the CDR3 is TGTGCCACCAGTGTAGACTTTTCGGGCGCCGGGGAGCTGTTTTTT.

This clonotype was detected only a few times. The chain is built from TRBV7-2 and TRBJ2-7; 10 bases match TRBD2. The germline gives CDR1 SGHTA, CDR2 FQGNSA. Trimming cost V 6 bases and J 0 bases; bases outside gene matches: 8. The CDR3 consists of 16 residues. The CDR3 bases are TGTGCCAGCAGTTTTCCTAGCGGGGGACCCTCCTACGAGCAGTACTTC. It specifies CASSFPSGGPSYEQYF.

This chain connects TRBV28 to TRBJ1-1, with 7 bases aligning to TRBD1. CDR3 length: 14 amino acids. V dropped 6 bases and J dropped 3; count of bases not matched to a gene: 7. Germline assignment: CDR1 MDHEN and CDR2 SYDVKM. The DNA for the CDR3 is TGTGCCAGCAGCAATACAGGGGTCGACACTGAAGCTTTCTTT. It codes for CASSNTGVDTEAFF.

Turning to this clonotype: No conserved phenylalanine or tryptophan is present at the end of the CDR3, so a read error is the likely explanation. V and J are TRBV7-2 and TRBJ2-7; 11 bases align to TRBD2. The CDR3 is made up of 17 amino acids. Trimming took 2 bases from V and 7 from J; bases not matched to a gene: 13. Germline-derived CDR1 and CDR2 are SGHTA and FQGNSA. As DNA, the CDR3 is TGTGCCAGCAGCTTATGGACTTCGGGACTAGCGGCGAGGGAGCAGTACTCC. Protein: CASSLWTSGLAAREQYS.

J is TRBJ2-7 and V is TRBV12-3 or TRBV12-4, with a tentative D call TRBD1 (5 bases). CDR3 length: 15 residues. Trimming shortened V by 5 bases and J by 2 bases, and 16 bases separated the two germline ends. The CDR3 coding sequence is TGTGCCAGCAGTCCGGCACAGGTCGGGCCCTACGAGCAGTACTTC. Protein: CASSPAQVGPYEQYF.

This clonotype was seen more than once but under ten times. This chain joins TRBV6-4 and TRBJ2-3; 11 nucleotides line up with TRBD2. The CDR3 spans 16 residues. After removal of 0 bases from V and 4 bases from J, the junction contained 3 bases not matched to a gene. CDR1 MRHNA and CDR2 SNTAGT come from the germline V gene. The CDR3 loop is CASSDSLAGGSDTQYF. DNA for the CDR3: TGTGCCAGCAGTGACTCTCTAGCGGGAGGCTCAGATACGCAGTATTTT.

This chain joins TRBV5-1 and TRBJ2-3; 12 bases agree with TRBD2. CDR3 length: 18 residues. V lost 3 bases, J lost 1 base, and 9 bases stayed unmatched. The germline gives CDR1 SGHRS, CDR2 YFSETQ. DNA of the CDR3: TGCGCCAGCAGCTCTCGGACTAGCGGGATACCTGGCACAGATACGCAGTATTTT. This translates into CASSSRTSGIPGTDTQYF.

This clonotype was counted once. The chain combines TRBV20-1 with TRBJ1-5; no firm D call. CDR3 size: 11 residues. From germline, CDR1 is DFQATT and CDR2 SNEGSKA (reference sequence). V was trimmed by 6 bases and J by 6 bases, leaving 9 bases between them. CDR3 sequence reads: CSALSGQPQHF. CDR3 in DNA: TGCAGTGCCCTAAGTGGTCAGCCCCAGCATTTT.

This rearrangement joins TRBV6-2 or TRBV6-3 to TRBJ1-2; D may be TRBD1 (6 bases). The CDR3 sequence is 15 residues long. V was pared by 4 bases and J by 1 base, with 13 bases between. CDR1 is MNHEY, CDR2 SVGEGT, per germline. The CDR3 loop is CASSSRQDINYGYTF. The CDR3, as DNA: TGTGCCAGCAGTTCCCGACAGGACATTAACTATGGCTACACCTTC.

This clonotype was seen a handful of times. This CDR3 reads CASSETPSGMPYNEQFF. The CDR3 DNA reads TGTGCCAGCAGCGAAACCCCAAGCGGGATGCCCTACAATGAGCAGTTCTTC. The chain has TRBV7-9 and TRBJ2-1; TRBD2 matches at 7 bases. V shed 5 bases, J shed 2 bases, and the junction held 12 bases outside the gene matches. The CDR3 totals 17 residues. CDR1 is SEHNR, CDR2 FQNEAQ, per germline (reference sequence). The full variable domain, rest sourced from reference TRBV7-9 and TRBJ2-1, is DTGVSQNPRHKITKRGQNVTFRCDPISEHNRLYWYRQTLGQGPEFLTYFQNEAQLEKSRLLSDRFSAERPKGSFSTLEIQRTEQGDSAMYLCASSETPSGMPYNEQFFGPGTRLTVL.

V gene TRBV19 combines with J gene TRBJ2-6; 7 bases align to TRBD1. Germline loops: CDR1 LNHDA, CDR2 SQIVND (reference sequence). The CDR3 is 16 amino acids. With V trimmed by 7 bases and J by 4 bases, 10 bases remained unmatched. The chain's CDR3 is CASTTWTGPGANVLTF. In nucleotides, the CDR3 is TGTGCCAGTACCACTTGGACAGGCCCCGGGGCCAACGTCCTGACTTTC. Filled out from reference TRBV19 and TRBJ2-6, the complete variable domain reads DGGITQSPKYLFRKEGQNVTLSCEQNLNHDAMYWYRQDPGQGLRLIYYSQIVNDFQKGDIAEGYSVSREKKESFPLTVTSAQKNPTAFYLCASTTWTGPGANVLTFGAGSRLTVL.

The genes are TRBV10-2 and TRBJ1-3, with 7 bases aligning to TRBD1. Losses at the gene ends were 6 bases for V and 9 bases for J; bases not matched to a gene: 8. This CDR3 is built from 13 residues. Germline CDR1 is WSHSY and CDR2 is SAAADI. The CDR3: CASSLDRASTIYF. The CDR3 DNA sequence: TGCGCCAGCAGCCTCGACAGGGCAAGCACCATATATTTT.

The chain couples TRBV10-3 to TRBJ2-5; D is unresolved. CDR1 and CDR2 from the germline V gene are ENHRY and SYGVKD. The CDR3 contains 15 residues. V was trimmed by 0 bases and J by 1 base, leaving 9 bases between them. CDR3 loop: CAISESLQVQETQYF. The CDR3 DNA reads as TGTGCCATCAGTGAGTCTCTGCAGGTCCAAGAGACCCAGTACTTC.

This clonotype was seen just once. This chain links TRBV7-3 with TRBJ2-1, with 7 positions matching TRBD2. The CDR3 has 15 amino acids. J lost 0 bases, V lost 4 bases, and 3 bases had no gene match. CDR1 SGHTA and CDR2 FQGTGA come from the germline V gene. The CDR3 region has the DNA TGTGCCAGCAGCTCGGAGCGGGGCTCCTACAATGAGCAGTTCTTC. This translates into CASSSERGSYNEQFF. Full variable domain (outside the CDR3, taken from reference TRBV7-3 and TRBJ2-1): GAGVSQTPSNKVTEKGKYVELRCDPISGHTALYWYRQSLGQGPEFLIYFQGTGAADDSGLPNDRFFAVRPEGSVSTLKIQRTERGDSAVYLCASSSERGSYNEQFFGPGTRLTVL.

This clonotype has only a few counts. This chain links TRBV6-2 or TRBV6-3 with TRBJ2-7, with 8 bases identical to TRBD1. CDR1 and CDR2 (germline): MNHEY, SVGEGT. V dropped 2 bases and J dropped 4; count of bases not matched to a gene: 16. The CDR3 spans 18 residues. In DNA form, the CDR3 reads TGTGCCAGCAGTTACCCAGGAACCAAACAACAGGGGGAGTACGAGCAGTACGTC. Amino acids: CASSYPGTKQQGEYEQYV.